The 21 T cell receptor beta chains reported below all come from one sample, sequenced in a study of T cell responses to AZD1222 COVID-19 vaccine. This table comes from immunoSEQ multiplex PCR, and its TCRdb copy is limited to in-frame clones, with some not included. The sample includes around 130,000 clones, approximately 94% of them seen just once. Sample: peripheral blood, taken on day 0 of AZD1222 vaccination. All receptors derive from an adult in good health.

V and J are TRBV6-1 and TRBJ1-5; D ambiguous. The germline V gene has CDR1 MNHNS and CDR2 SASEGT. This CDR3 comprises 14 residues. V was clipped by 3 bases and J by 0 bases, with 6 bases between them. CDR3 region: CASSEPYSNQPQHF. The CDR3, as DNA: TGTGCCAGCAGTGAGCCTTATAGCAATCAGCCCCAGCATTTT.

The CDR3 nucleotides read TGTGCCAGCTCACCAGTTTTCGGTGCCCGACAGAATCTATACAATGAGCAGTTCTTC. It codes for CASSPVFGARQNLYNEQFF. The V gene is TRBV18, the J gene TRBJ2-1, with D perhaps TRBD1 (5 bases). V was clipped by 2 bases and J by 4 bases, with 24 bases between them. The CDR3 covers 19 residues. Germline CDR1 KGHSH, CDR2 LQKENI.

The V and J genes are TRBV28 and TRBJ1-6; D unclear. V gave up 6 bases and J gave up 10 bases, with 19 bases separating them. This CDR3 is built from 15 residues. Germline loops: CDR1 MDHEN, CDR2 SYDVKM. The CDR3 sequence: CASSPSAQVISPLHF. CDR3 bases: TGTGCCAGCAGCCCCTCCGCGCAGGTTATCTCACCCCTCCACTTT.

The rearrangement joins TRBV28 to TRBJ1-2; D not resolved. The CDR3 has 17 amino acids. Trimming took 6 bases from V and 4 from J, leaving 24 bases between them. Germline CDR1 and CDR2: MDHEN and SYDVKM. This CDR3 is CASRQYPSGIITYGYTF. In DNA form, the CDR3 reads TGTGCCAGCAGACAATACCCATCAGGTATCATCACCTATGGCTACACCTTC.

The genes are TRBV5-4 and TRBJ1-1; no firm D call. V lost 2 bases and J lost 0, with 17 bases in between. The germline V gene encodes CDR1 SGHNT and CDR2 YYREEE (reference sequence). The CDR3 extends over 17 amino acids. CDR3 nucleotide sequence: TGTGCCAGCAGCTTTGAACAAACCCCATCTTTGAACACTGAAGCTTTCTTT. It is translated as CASSFEQTPSLNTEAFF.

V and J are TRBV3-1 (or the pseudogene TRBV3-2) and TRBJ2-3; D may match TRBD1 or TRBD2 (5 bases each). CDR1 and CDR2 from the germline V gene are LGHDT and YNNKEL (reference sequence). Trimming took off 11 bases at V and 2 bases at J, with 11 bases between the two ends. The CDR3 length is 12 residues. For the CDR3, the DNA is TGTGCCGTCGAGGGGTCCACAGATACGCAGTATTTT. Amino acids: CAVEGSTDTQYF.

The chain combines TRBV7-2 with TRBJ2-1, with 8 bases lining up with TRBD1. In germline, CDR1 is SGHTA, CDR2 FQGNSA. The CDR3 length is 15 residues. V was pared by 4 bases and J by 3 bases, with 5 bases of the junction left unmatched. CDR3 DNA sequence: TGTGCCAGCAGCTGGCGGACAGGGAGCTACAATGAGCAGTTCTTC. Translation: CASSWRTGSYNEQFF.

The chain recombines TRBV5-4 with TRBJ1-3; D remains unclear. The CDR3 runs to 17 residues. Germline CDR1 SGHNT, CDR2 YYREEE (reference sequence). Trimming removed 0 bases at V and 1 base at J, with 14 bases between. CDR3 bases: TGTGCCAGCAGCTTGGATATGGGAGTCGGATCTGGAAACACCATATATTTT. This encodes CASSLDMGVGSGNTIYF.

This chain joins TRBV10-1 and TRBJ1-3; D is undetermined. The germline V gene encodes CDR1 WNHNN and CDR2 SYGVQD (reference sequence). The V end was cut by 2 bases, the J end by 0 bases, with 14 bases between. The CDR3 covers 17 residues. The CDR3 bases are TGCGCCAGCAGTGAGAGGGCCGCGGCGGACTCTGGAAACACCATATATTTT. It is translated as CASSERAAADSGNTIYF.

This sequence joins TRBV4-2 and TRBJ2-2; TRBD2 aligns across 15 bases. CDR1 and CDR2 from the germline V gene are LGHNA and YNFKEQ. V lost 4 bases to trimming and J lost 4 bases; unmatched junction nucleotides: 4. The CDR3 spans 17 residues. CDR3 amino acids: CASSPGLAGGRTGELFF. DNA of the CDR3: TGTGCCAGCAGCCCGGGACTAGCGGGAGGTCGCACCGGGGAGCTGTTTTTT.

This chain joins TRBV30 and TRBJ2-7; 10 positions agree with TRBD2. Germline-derived CDR1 and CDR2 are GTSNPN and SVGIG (reference sequence). Trimming took 7 bases from V and 0 from J; bases not matched to a gene: 3. There are 13 residues in the CDR3. The CDR3 nucleotides read TGTGCCTCTACTAGCGGGGCCTCCTACGAGCAGTACTTC. Amino acids: CASTSGASYEQYF.

The chain joins TRBV5-6 to TRBJ1-1; 7 bases fit TRBD1. J gave up 3 bases and V 2 bases, and 4 bases lay outside the gene matches. This CDR3 is built from 14 residues. In germline, CDR1 is SGHDT, CDR2 YYEEEE. CDR3 DNA: TGTGCCAGCAGCTTCGGGACAGACTACACTGAAGCTTTCTTT. Its translation is CASSFGTDYTEAFF.

The chain links TRBV28 to TRBJ1-6; D possibly corresponds to TRBD1 (6 bases). Germline loops: CDR1 MDHEN, CDR2 SYDVKM. Trimming left V 0 bases short and J 7 bases short, with 13 bases between. This CDR3 has 16 residues. The CDR3 is CASSLWGGHLNSPLHF. DNA for the CDR3: TGTGCCAGCAGTTTATGGGGGGGACACCTAAATTCACCCCTCCACTTT.

Here the CDR3 reads CASSLSGSGANVLTF. The DNA for the CDR3 is TGTGCCAGCAGCTTATCCGGGTCCGGGGCCAACGTCCTGACTTTC. The chain carries TRBV7-9 and TRBJ2-6, with D unresolved. Germline loops: CDR1 SEHNR, CDR2 FQNEAQ (reference sequence). Deletions cut 2 bases from V and 4 bases from J, with 9 bases between. This CDR3 comprises 15 residues.

The genes are TRBV30 and TRBJ1-2; D remains ambiguous. CDR3 length: 11 amino acids. Per the germline V gene, CDR1 is GTSNPN and CDR2 is SVGIG (reference sequence). Trimming removed 2 bases from V and 5 bases from J, with 6 bases in between. The DNA for the CDR3 is TGTGCCTGGAGTCCCGGGTATGGCTACACCTTC. Translating it yields CAWSPGYGYTF. Based on the CDR3 plus reference TRBV30 and TRBJ1-2, the full variable domain is SQTIHQWPATLVQPVGSPLSLECTVEGTSNPNLYWYRQAAGRGLQLLFYSVGIGQISSEVPQNLSASRPQDRQFILSSKKLLLSDSGFYLCAWSPGYGYTFGSGTRLTVV.

This chain links TRBV12-3 or TRBV12-4 with TRBJ1-5, with no clear D. V lost 2 bases and J lost 4, with 3 bases in between. CDR3 length: 12 amino acids. As DNA, the CDR3 is TGTGCCAGCAGTTTACTGAATCAGCCCCAGCATTTT. This encodes CASSLLNQPQHF.

This sequence joins TRBV6-5 and TRBJ1-3, with 10 positions matching TRBD1. This CDR3 contains 16 residues. Germline CDR1 and CDR2: MNHEY and SVGAGI. V was pared by 0 bases and J by 2 bases, with 1 base of the junction left unmatched. The CDR3 sequence: CASSYSGQGTGNTIYF. The CDR3, as DNA: TGTGCCAGCAGTTACTCGGGACAGGGGACTGGAAACACCATATATTTT.

This sequence joins TRBV27 and TRBJ2-1; a weak D match, TRBD2 (5 bases). This CDR3 has 17 residues. CDR1 is MNHEY and CDR2 is SMNVEV in the germline V gene (reference sequence). Trimming stripped 8 bases from V and 3 bases from J, with 23 bases between. Written as DNA, the CDR3 is TGTGCCAGCGGAACGGTCAAGCGGCGGAAGATCTACAATGAGCAGTTCTTC. It translates to CASGTVKRRKIYNEQFF.

The chain couples TRBV7-2 to TRBJ2-3, with D perhaps TRBD1 or TRBD2 (5 bases each). The V gene lost 0 bases and the J gene lost 5 bases, with 15 bases spanning the gap. Germline CDR1 is SGHTA and CDR2 is FQGNSA. The CDR3 extends over 16 amino acids. CDR3 loop: CASSLALGRGEDTQYF. CDR3 DNA: TGTGCCAGCAGCTTAGCGTTAGGTCGAGGGGAAGATACGCAGTATTTT.

CDR3 protein: CASSLRGRGRGEKLFF. CDR3 sequence (DNA): TGTGCCAGCAGCTTAAGGGGTAGGGGGCGCGGTGAAAAACTGTTTTTT. The chain uses TRBV14 and TRBJ1-4; TRBD1 agrees at 7 bases. The V gene end was trimmed by 5 bases and the J gene end by 7 bases; junction bases not matched to a gene: 13. CDR1 is SGHDN and CDR2 is FVKESK in the germline V gene. This CDR3 region has 16 residues.

This chain joins TRBV6-5 and TRBJ2-3; TRBD1 agrees at 8 bases. J gave up 1 base and V 8 bases, and 8 bases lay outside the gene matches. Germline-derived CDR1 and CDR2 are MNHEY and SVGAGI. The length of the CDR3 is 15 residues. In DNA form, the CDR3 reads TGTGCCAGCTTCCGGGACAGGCTTCGCACAGATACGCAGTATTTT. The encoded protein is CASFRDRLRTDTQYF.